The T cell receptor (beta chain) under discussion was sequenced for a study of T cells in localized non-small cell lung cancer. Study-level points and caveats: Compared with tumor, uninvolved adjacent lung displayed greater T cell clonality, ranking highest overall.

The CDR3 sequence is 14 residues long. Trimming removed 5 bases at V and 5 bases at J, with 13 bases between. Germline CDR1 reads SNHLY; CDR2 reads FYNNEI. On this clone: The antigen remains unidentified.

TCRdb keeps only in-frame clones here, not all; method: immunoSEQ multiplex PCR. This table holds fewer than 40,000 clones, approximately 90% found once. The source material was peripheral blood, sampled before any cancer treatment. This chain uses TRBV2 with TRBJ1-5; no definite D call. The receptor was isolated from a male donor aged 60 or over with stage III lung adenocarcinoma. DNA of the CDR3: TGTGCCAGCAGTCCCGTTTTGCCCCATCAGCCCCAGCATTTT. It is translated as CASSPVLPHQPQHF. The complete variable domain, with remaining parts taken from reference TRBV2 and TRBJ1-5, reads EPEVTQTPSHQVTQMGQEVILRCVPISNHLYFYWYRQILGQKVEFLVSFYNNEISEKSEIFDDQFSVERPDGSNFTLKIRSTKLEDSAMYFCASSPVLPHQPQHFGDGTRLSIL.